This T cell receptor (beta chain) stems from a study of PD-L1 blockade in urothelial cancer. This clone was found once. Sequenced by immunoSEQ multiplex PCR; TCRdb stores in-frame clones only, minus some. The sample shows approximately 36,000 clones, roughly 84% of them seen only once. The CDR3 runs 13 residues. Germline values: CDR1 SGHVS, CDR2 FNYEAQ. V was pared by 6 bases and J by 1 base, with 7 bases between. Indicated time point: peripheral blood 6 weeks after treatment start. Specimen: PBMCs, collected around atezolizumab (anti-PD-L1) treatment. The chain links TRBV7-6 to TRBJ1-5; D gene ambiguous. The TCR comes from a man aged 35-49 years with urothelial cancer. CDR3 nucleotide sequence: TGTGCCAGCAGTCTAGAAAGCAATCAGCCCCAGCATTTT. Its protein is CASSLESNQPQHF.